One and the same sample provided the 12 T cell receptor beta chains below, sequenced in a study of tumor-infiltrating lymphocytes in primary liver carcinoma. Total RNA (roughly 530 ng) served as template for TCR beta cDNA synthesis primed by a constant-region primer. Three rounds of nested multiplex PCR with slightly modified ARM-PCR produced TCR beta libraries. Two initial PCR rounds of approximately 10 cycles each paired TRBV1-TRBV30 forward primers with a C-beta reverse primer. A single record per CDR3 protein comes from TCRdb applying MiXCR to the multiplex PCR reads. The table records about 300,000 distinct CDR3 sequences, roughly two thirds of them present only once. Blood RNA came from unsorted whole blood; germline DNA was also extracted. Sequencing was carried out using peripheral blood. These TCRs come from a man in his forties with primary liver carcinoma and hepatitis B virus infection.

Concerning this clonotype itself: The junction departs from germline at one end; a sequencing error may be responsible. CDR3 DNA: TGTGCCAGCAGCCAAGAAGCGGGGCCTGCCGAGAAGTACTTC. Translating it yields CASSQEAGPAEKYF. The chain recombines TRBV4-2 with TRBJ2-7, with TRBD2 matching 7 bases. This CDR3 is built from 14 residues. Looked up from germline, CDR1 is LGHNA and CDR2 is YNFKEQ.

The chain has TRBV2 and TRBJ2-1; D gene uncertain. The CDR3 sequence is 13 residues long. Germline V lookup: CDR1 SNHLY, CDR2 FYNNEI. V lost 6 bases and J lost 9, with 15 bases in between. The CDR3 loop reads CASRFGTRSEQFF. The CDR3 bases are TGTGCCAGCAGATTTGGAACGCGGAGTGAGCAGTTCTTC.

To note about this clonotype: This may be a read error, as it is one base from a much larger clone. The V and J genes are TRBV12-3 or TRBV12-4 and TRBJ2-5, with no clear D. V was cut by 4 bases and J by 5 bases, with 14 bases left in between. This CDR3 is built from 14 residues. The CDR3 DNA sequence: TGTGCCAGCAGTTGTGGTACGGGTGGGGAGACCCAGTACTTC. This gives the protein CASSCGTGGETQYF.

A word on this clonotype: A much larger clone lies one base from this, so it may be a read error. The rearrangement joins TRBV6-1 to TRBJ1-3; a possible D gene is TRBD1 (5 bases). CDR1 is MNHNS and CDR2 is SASEGT in the germline V gene. The CDR3 is made up of 14 amino acids. This chain's CDR3 is CASGGTISGNAIYF. CDR3 coding DNA: TGTGCCAGCGGGGGAACCATCTCTGGAAACGCCATATATTTT.

Regarding this clonotype: The junction shows a germline mismatch at one end, possibly a read error. The chain has TRBV11-3 and TRBJ2-1, with TRBD1 matching 8 bases. This CDR3 is 15 amino acids long. Germline CDR1 and CDR2: SGHNT and YENEEA. Here the CDR3 DNA reads TGTGCCAGCAGCCTCGGGACAGGTAGGGTCAATGATCAGTTCTTC. Residues: CASSLGTGRVNDQFF.

The chain links TRBV20-1 to TRBJ2-7; possible D gene TRBD2, 5 bases. Germline V lookup: CDR1 DFQATT, CDR2 SNEGSKA (reference sequence). The ends were cut back, 5 bases at V and 2 bases at J, with 13 bases in the middle. The CDR3 covers 13 residues. DNA for the CDR3: TGCAGTGCTCCACATGACGGGACCTACGAGCAGTACTTC. It specifies CSAPHDGTYEQYF.

Remarks on this clonotype: Its ends do not fully match the called genes, so a read error is possible. V is TRBV11-3 and J is TRBJ2-1; D might be TRBD2 (6 bases). The CDR3 covers 16 residues. In germline, CDR1 is SGHNT, CDR2 YENEEA. The CDR3 sequence is CASSLRDGSGPNEQSF. The DNA for the CDR3 is TGTGCCAGCAGCTTAAGGGACGGGAGCGGGCCCAATGAGCAGTCCTTC.

With respect to this clonotype: With a much larger clone just one base away, this may be a read error. The V call is TRBV12-3 or TRBV12-4, the J call TRBJ2-7, with 8 bases fitting TRBD1. The CDR3 runs to 14 residues. The junction had 5 bases not matched to a gene; V was cut back by 6 bases and J by 1 base. For the CDR3, the DNA is TGTGCCAGCAGGTTCGGGACAGGTTCCTACGAGCAGTACTTC. Residues: CASRFGTGSYEQYF.

Of note for this clonotype: This may stem from a read error, because a much larger clone lies one nucleotide away. The chain is built from TRBV12-3 or TRBV12-4 and TRBJ1-4; a possible D gene is TRBD1 (5 bases). The CDR3 is 13 amino acids. Here the CDR3 reads CTSSLSASGGLFF. CDR3 coding DNA: TGTACCAGCAGTTTAAGTGCGTCCGGGGGACTGTTTTTT.

This clonotype was picked up one time. J is TRBJ2-7 and V is TRBV7-9; TRBD2 matches at 7 bases. The CDR3 consists of 13 residues. Germline assignment: CDR1 SEHNR and CDR2 FQNEAQ (reference sequence). V shed 7 bases and J 6 bases; nucleotides not matched to a gene: 9. CDR3 in amino acids: CASNTGLVGEQYF. In nucleotides, the CDR3 is TGTGCCAGCAACACCGGACTAGTCGGCGAGCAGTACTTC. Complete variable domain (other parts from reference TRBV7-9 and TRBJ2-7): DTGVSQNPRHKITKRGQNVTFRCDPISEHNRLYWYRQTLGQGPEFLTYFQNEAQLEKSRLLSDRFSAERPKGSFSTLEIQRTEQGDSAMYLCASNTGLVGEQYFGPGTRLTVT.

Regarding this clonotype: A much larger clone lies a single base off, so this may be a read error. The chain carries TRBV10-3 and TRBJ2-3; 13 nucleotides match TRBD2. Germline V gene sequence: CDR1 ENHRY, CDR2 SYGVKD. CDR3 size: 13 residues. The CDR3 sequence: CAIRGLAGDPWSF. The CDR3 region has the DNA TGTGCCATCAGAGGACTAGCGGGAGATCCATGGTCCTTT.

The chain joins TRBV7-9 to TRBJ2-6; D is possibly TRBD1 (5 bases). Germline V gene sequence: CDR1 SEHNR, CDR2 FQNEAQ (reference sequence). V was trimmed by 0 bases and J by 2 bases, leaving 11 bases between them. The CDR3 has 17 amino acids. The DNA of the CDR3 is TGTGCCAGCAGCTTAGCGACAGAGGCCCCTGGGGCCAACGTCCTGACTTTC. Protein: CASSLATEAPGANVLTF.